The text below deals with one T cell receptor beta chain. This entry comes from a study of OX40 agonist ivuxolimab in advanced cancers. This CDR3 is 16 amino acids long. Germline loops: CDR1 SGHVS, CDR2 FNYEAQ. Trimming removed 5 bases from V and 5 bases from J; junction bases left unmatched: 9. Assay: immunoSEQ multiplex PCR; the TCRdb copy retains only in-frame clones and omits some. The repertoire holds around 35,000 clones, approximately 90% seen once, with 30% to 40% in the top ten. V usage is TRBV7-6 and J usage is TRBJ2-7, with 13 bases that match TRBD2. The starting material was CD4+ or CD8+ T cells sorted from blood, obtained in a trial of the OX40 agonist ivuxolimab. The TCR originated in an adult with an advanced solid tumor such as melanoma, head and neck, liver or kidney cancer. The CDR3 DNA reads as TGTGCCAGCAGCGCCCAAGGGACTAGCGGGAAGAACGAGCAGTACTTC. Its translation is CASSAQGTSGKNEQYF. Looking up the rest from reference TRBV7-6 and TRBJ2-7 gives the full variable domain: GAGVSQSPRYKVTKRGQDVALRCDPISGHVSLYWYRQALGQGPEFLTYFNYEAQQDKSGLPNDRFSAERPEGSISTLTIQRTEQRDSAMYRCASSAQGTSGKNEQYFGPGTRLTVT.